Below are 2 T cell receptor beta chains sequenced from a single sample in a study of vaccination effects on CD4 cells after COVID-19. Their antigens remain unidentified. Here immunoSEQ multiplex PCR was the method, and the copy in TCRdb shows in-frame clones only, minus some. The sample lists around 40,000 clones, more than 60% occurring once. Sequencing followed a ViraFEST assay step that expanded antigen-specific CD4+ T cells with viral peptide pools. The culture ran for approximately nine days before CD4+ T cells were isolated. PCR confirmed that the person was infected with SARS-CoV-2 between March and December 2020. The sequenced sample was CD4+ T cells from PBMCs cultured with a peptide pool, obtained before COVID-19 vaccination. The receptor source for this set is a human donor who had a prior SARS-CoV-2 infection.

The chain carries TRBV4-1 and TRBJ1-3, with a weak D call TRBD1 (6 bases). V lost 0 bases to trimming and J lost 3 bases, with 12 bases between them. Germline-derived CDR1 and CDR2 are MGHRA and YSYEKL. The CDR3 has 16 amino acids. CDR3 protein: CASSQEGGAFGNTIYF. The CDR3 DNA reads as TGCGCCAGCAGCCAAGAGGGGGGGGCTTTTGGAAACACCATATATTTT.

The chain couples TRBV7-3 to TRBJ2-7; 7 positions agree with TRBD1. The CDR3 runs 13 residues. Germline trimming cut 5 bases from V and 6 bases from J; bases unmatched to any gene: 7. Germline CDR1 is SGHTA and CDR2 is FQGTGA. The CDR3 sequence: CASSLRQGFEQYF. The CDR3 coding sequence is TGTGCCAGCAGCCTCCGACAGGGTTTCGAGCAGTACTTC.